These 7 T cell receptor beta chains were sequenced from one sample in a study of blood T cells in healthy people across ages. Using a J-beta primer mix together with a sample-barcoded 5' primer, a second PCR was run for roughly 6 to 11 cycles. MiXCR was run by TCRdb on the 5' RACE reads, yielding one entry per CDR3 protein. The data contain more than 800,000 distinct CDR3 sequences, 35% to 50% of them seen just once; the ten biggest clones take up 18%. The sample was blood. These receptors came from a woman in her sixties or seventies in good health.

The chain recombines TRBV20-1 with TRBJ2-1; D call uncertain. The CDR3 is 12 amino acids. V was trimmed by 4 bases and J by 5 bases, leaving 9 bases between them. Per the germline V gene, CDR1 is DFQATT and CDR2 is SNEGSKA (reference sequence). The CDR3 reads CSAKQRDNEQFF. DNA for the CDR3: TGCAGTGCTAAACAGCGTGACAATGAGCAGTTCTTC.

The V and J genes are TRBV4-1 and TRBJ2-7, with D possibly being TRBD2 (5 bases). Deletions cut 3 bases from V and 2 bases from J, with 11 bases between. Per germline, CDR1 MGHRA and CDR2 YSYEKL. The CDR3 sequence is 14 residues long. CDR3 in amino acids: CASSQPGKTYEQYF. The CDR3 DNA reads as TGCGCCAGCAGCCAGCCCGGGAAAACCTACGAGCAGTACTTC.

This clonotype was seen only a few times. J is TRBJ2-7 and V is TRBV20-1, with D unresolved. V dropped 3 bases and J dropped 0 bases, with 15 bases sitting between them. The CDR3 loop spans 15 amino acids. Germline V gene data show CDR1 as DFQATT and CDR2 as SNEGSKA (reference sequence). CDR3 nucleotides: TGCAGTGCTAGTAGTTCCACAGAACTCTCCTACGAGCAGTACTTC. Encoded protein: CSASSSTELSYEQYF.

The J gene is TRBJ1-1, the V gene TRBV20-1; TRBD1 agrees at 9 bases. CDR1 is DFQATT and CDR2 is SNEGSKA in the germline V gene (reference sequence). The CDR3 spans 17 residues. After removal of 2 bases from V and 3 bases from J, the junction contained 13 bases not matched to a gene. CDR3 sequence reads: CSARHTGTGKGYTEAFF. CDR3 nucleotide sequence: TGCAGTGCTAGACATACCGGGACAGGGAAGGGATACACTGAAGCTTTCTTT.

This clonotype was observed a handful of times. The gene calls are TRBV11-1 and TRBJ2-1; unclear D gene. The J call is in doubt because the DNA end fits TRBJ2-7 better. Per germline, CDR1 SGHAT and CDR2 FQDESV (reference sequence). This CDR3 has 15 amino acids. CDR3 nucleotide sequence: TGTGCCAGCAGGGAGACCGTACTCTCCTACAATGAGCAGTACTTC. It encodes CASRETVLSYNEQYF.

This sequence joins TRBV20-1 and TRBJ1-5; 8 bases agree with TRBD1. J was trimmed by 2 bases and V by 4 bases; bases with no gene match: 1. This CDR3 has 13 residues. CDR1 is DFQATT and CDR2 is SNEGSKA in the germline V gene (reference sequence). The CDR3 DNA is TGCAGTGCTACGGACAGGGGCAATCAGCCCCAGCATTTT. Protein sequence: CSATDRGNQPQHF.

The rearrangement links TRBV11-2 to TRBJ2-3; 8 bases are shared with TRBD2. This CDR3 has 14 residues. Germline V gene sequence: CDR1 SGHAT, CDR2 FQNNGV. V shed 6 bases, J shed 0 bases, and the junction held 2 bases outside the gene matches. The DNA of the CDR3 is TGTGCCAGCAGACCTAGCGGGAGCACAGATACGCAGTATTTT. Its translation is CASRPSGSTDTQYF.